This is a list of T cell receptor beta chains from one sample in a study of blood T cell repertoires in COVID-19. Generated by immunoSEQ multiplex PCR, the TCRdb table keeps only in-frame clones and is missing some. The data contain about 55,000 clones, roughly 79% of them singletons. Sequencing was performed on peripheral blood. The receptors shown here come from a human donor in a cohort sampled during active COVID-19. Both conserved end residues are trimmed from each CDR3.

>TRBJ2-7|TRBV7-2
ASSLGKNSYEQY
>TRBJ1-2|TRBV28
ASIGRAQEFNYGYT
>TRBJ2-1|TRBV6-2/TRBV6-3
ASSYDASGSSEQF
>TRBJ2-3|TRBV7-3
ASSFSGGFSTDTQY
>TRBJ2-3|TRBV28
ASSLRGGDTQY
>TRBJ2-7|TRBV5-1
ASSPGTGTYEQY
>TRBJ1-1|TRBV18
ASSQLTGATTEAF
>TRBJ2-6|TRBV6-5
ASRTGGSGANVLT
>TRBJ1-6|TRBV30
AWGRALYNSPLH
>TRBJ2-1|TRBV10-2
ASTLLAGVNNEQF
>TRBJ2-2|TRBV5-6
ASSSVRWGQRSTGELF
>TRBJ1-2|TRBV23-1
ASSQSVANYGYT
>TRBJ2-1|TRBV5-1
ASSLASGNYNEQF
>TRBJ2-3|TRBV5-1
ASSSSGTGTADTQY
>TRBJ2-3|TRBV19
ASRGTGGTDTQY
>TRBJ2-1|TRBV10-3
AISESTQRGYNEQF
>TRBJ2-4|TRBV7-2
ASSQQVTRNIQY
>TRBJ1-4|TRBV5-5
ASSVATGAKNEKLF
>TRBJ2-7|TRBV10-1
ASSESLDNEQY
>TRBJ1-5|TRBV10-3
AISNRGRGLDQPQH
>TRBJ1-1|TRBV6-5
ASKLAARYTEAF
>TRBJ2-5|TRBV7-9
ASSKPRGSGSGMETQY
>TRBJ1-4|TRBV7-9
ASSLGRTFNEKLF
>TRBJ2-5|TRBV29-1
SVETNRGVRETQY
>TRBJ1-6|TRBV6-2/TRBV6-3
ASSPRVPSPLH